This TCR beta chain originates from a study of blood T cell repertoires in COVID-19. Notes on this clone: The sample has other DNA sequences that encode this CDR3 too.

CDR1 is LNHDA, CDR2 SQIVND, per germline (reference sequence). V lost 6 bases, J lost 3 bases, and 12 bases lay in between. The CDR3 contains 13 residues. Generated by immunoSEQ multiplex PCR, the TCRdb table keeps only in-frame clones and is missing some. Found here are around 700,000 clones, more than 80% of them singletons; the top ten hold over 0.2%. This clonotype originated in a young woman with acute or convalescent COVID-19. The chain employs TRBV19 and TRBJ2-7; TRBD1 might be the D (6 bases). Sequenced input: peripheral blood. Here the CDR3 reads CASSMDRGYEQYF. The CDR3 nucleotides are TGTGCCAGTAGCATGGACAGAGGCTACGAGCAGTACTTC.